These 21 T cell receptor beta chains originate from one sample sequenced in a study of beta chain features in type 1 diabetes listed by TCRdb under 2018. The library relied on the immunoSEQ multiplex PCR assay. The entire isolated RNA was reverse transcribed using the High Capacity cDNA Reverse Transcription Kit, and thus expressed TCRB transcripts were sequenced. What TCRdb holds here is the immuneACCESS table cut down to in-frame rearrangements. Part of the clones is not present; checked against another copy, under half of the missing clones reflect an unresolved V gene, and the others are unexplained. The sample table contains 140,000 or so clones; only one count was recorded for around 8.7% of them. Around 0.68% of the sample belongs to the ten largest clones. Source material: central memory CD4+ T cells from blood. The receptors derive from a man aged 18 to 30 in good health.

This clone was seen a few times. The chain has TRBV15 and TRBJ2-5; 8 bases line up with TRBD1. The DNA end lines up better with TRBJ2-7; the J call may be wrong. CDR1 and CDR2 from the germline V gene are LNHNV and YYDKDF (reference sequence). This CDR3 contains 15 residues. The CDR3 coding sequence is TGTGCCACCAGCAGAGATGGCAGGGGGCGAGACGAGCAGTACTTC. It encodes CATSRDGRGRDEQYF.

This clone has more than one count but fewer than ten. The chain joins TRBV11-2 to TRBJ2-3; TRBD2 matches at 10 bases. Germline V gives CDR1 SGHAT, CDR2 FQNNGV. CDR3 length equals 16 residues. V dropped 1 base and J dropped 7; count of bases not matched to a gene: 8. CDR3 in DNA: TGTGCCAGCAGCTTAGTGAGGCTAGCGGGGGCAAATACGCAGTATTTT. As protein: CASSLVRLAGANTQYF.

This clone was picked up a small number of times. The rearrangement links TRBV5-6 to TRBJ1-2; 10 bases match TRBD1. This CDR3 has 18 amino acids. The V gene's germline CDR1 is SGHDT and CDR2 YYEEEE. V gave up 3 bases and J gave up 1 base; unmatched junction bases: 12. The CDR3 loop is CASSSGTGAYSINYGYTF. CDR3 DNA: TGTGCCAGCAGCTCAGGGACAGGGGCCTACTCGATTAACTATGGCTACACCTTC.

This clone showed up just a few times. V and J are TRBV28 and TRBJ2-7; TRBD1 aligns across 11 bases. CDR3 length: 14 residues. V shed 6 bases and J 5 bases; nucleotides not matched to a gene: 6. Germline CDR1 and CDR2: MDHEN and SYDVKM. CDR3 protein: CASSTLGQGDEQYF. CDR3 coding DNA: TGTGCCAGCAGCACGTTGGGACAGGGGGACGAGCAGTACTTC. Supplemented by reference TRBV28 and TRBJ2-7, the full variable domain reads DVKVTQSSRYLVKRTGEKVFLECVQDMDHENMFWYRQDPGLGLRLIYFSYDVKMKEKGDIPEGYSVSREKKERFSLILESASTNQTSMYLCASSTLGQGDEQYFGPGTRLTVT.

This clone was recorded at least ten times. The J gene is TRBJ2-3, the V gene TRBV20-1; D gene ambiguous. From germline, CDR1 is DFQATT and CDR2 SNEGSKA (reference sequence). This CDR3 contains 10 residues. V lost 5 bases to trimming and J lost 9 bases, with 9 bases between them. The DNA for the CDR3 is TGCAGTGCTCCAGTGGTGACGCAGTATTTT. This codes for CSAPVVTQYF.

The chain links TRBV15 to TRBJ1-5; 7 bases agree with TRBD1. Per germline, CDR1 LNHNV and CDR2 YYDKDF (reference sequence). Unmatched junction bases numbered 14, after V lost 1 base and J lost 5 bases. The CDR3 sequence is 18 residues long. CDR3 amino acids: CATSRAGRGSIGDQPQHF. In nucleotides, the CDR3 is TGTGCCACCAGCAGAGCTGGCAGGGGGAGCATCGGTGATCAGCCCCAGCATTTT. Using reference TRBV15 and TRBJ1-5 for the parts outside the CDR3, the full variable domain is DAMVIQNPRYQVTQFGKPVTLSCSQTLNHNVMYWYQQKSSQAPKLLFHYYDKDFNNEADTPDNFQSRRPNTSFCFLDIRSPGLGDTAMYLCATSRAGRGSIGDQPQHFGDGTRLSIL.

The rearrangement links TRBV6-1 to TRBJ1-5; 7 bases line up with TRBD1. Looked up from germline, CDR1 is MNHNS and CDR2 is SASEGT. The CDR3 spans 16 residues. V trimming: 1 base; J trimming: 2 bases; junction bases outside the gene matches: 5. This chain's CDR3 is CASSEGQGGGNQPQHF. Here the CDR3 DNA reads TGTGCCAGCAGTGAAGGACAGGGAGGAGGCAATCAGCCCCAGCATTTT.

This clone was counted only a few times. The J gene is TRBJ2-2, the V gene TRBV10-3; no definite D call. The V end lost 0 bases, the J end lost 0 bases, and 5 bases lay between the germline ends. Germline loops: CDR1 ENHRY, CDR2 SYGVKD. CDR3 length: 15 residues. DNA for the CDR3: TGTGCCATCAGTGAGTCGCCAGCGAACACCGGGGAGCTGTTTTTT. Amino acid sequence: CAISESPANTGELFF.

The chain uses TRBV29-1 and TRBJ2-1, with 11 positions matching TRBD1. The CDR3 spans 15 residues. Trimming removed 8 bases from V and 9 bases from J; junction bases left unmatched: 15. Germline V CDR1 and CDR2: SQVTM, ANQGSEA. The CDR3 is CSTTLPGQGVGEQFF. As DNA, the CDR3 is TGCAGCACCACCTTACCGGGACAGGGGGTTGGTGAGCAGTTCTTC.

This clone showed up just a few times. The same CDR3 arises from other DNA sequences in this sample as well. The chain combines TRBV2 with TRBJ1-1; weak D call: TRBD1 (6 bases). With 5 bases removed from V and 1 base from J, the gap between germline ends came to 11 bases. The germline V gene has CDR1 SNHLY and CDR2 FYNNEI. There are 14 residues in the CDR3. CDR3 region: CASSRQGRNTEAFF. The CDR3 DNA reads as TGTGCCAGCAGTCGTCAGGGGCGGAACACTGAAGCTTTCTTT.

This clone was observed a few times. The CDR3 sequence: CAISEVANQETQYF. The DNA for the CDR3 is TGTGCCATCAGTGAGGTAGCGAACCAAGAGACCCAGTACTTC. The chain combines TRBV10-3 with TRBJ2-5; weak D call: TRBD2 (5 bases). CDR3 length: 14 amino acids. The V end was cut by 2 bases, the J end by 0 bases, with 7 bases between. Germline-derived CDR1 and CDR2 are ENHRY and SYGVKD.

This clone appeared a few times. The chain uses TRBV27 and TRBJ1-6, with a tentative D call TRBD1 (5 bases). Trimming shortened V by 3 bases and J by 9 bases, and 12 bases separated the two germline ends. The CDR3 totals 14 residues. The V gene's germline CDR1 is MNHEY and CDR2 SMNVEV (reference sequence). CDR3 loop: CASSLGGYGSPLHF. The CDR3 region has the DNA TGTGCCAGCAGTTTGGGGGGATACGGTTCACCCCTCCACTTT.

The V and J genes are TRBV28 and TRBJ2-7, with D possibly being TRBD2 (7 bases). The CDR3 has 14 residues. Trimming left V 8 bases short and J 2 bases short, with 16 bases between. Germline V gives CDR1 MDHEN, CDR2 SYDVKM. CDR3 in amino acids: CASGLRGGTYEQYF. CDR3 sequence (DNA): TGTGCCAGCGGCTTGAGGGGGGGAACCTACGAGCAGTACTTC.

The rearrangement joins TRBV30 to TRBJ1-4; D is ambiguous. CDR1 and CDR2 from the germline V gene are GTSNPN and SVGIG (reference sequence). V dropped 7 bases and J dropped 3 bases, with 12 bases sitting between them. The CDR3 runs to 13 residues. The CDR3 loop reads CASRRRSNEKLFF. As DNA, the CDR3 is TGTGCCTCAAGACGGAGGTCTAATGAAAAACTGTTTTTT. Based on the CDR3 plus reference TRBV30 and TRBJ1-4, the full variable domain is SQTIHQWPATLVQPVGSPLSLECTVEGTSNPNLYWYRQAAGRGLQLLFYSVGIGQISSEVPQNLSASRPQDRQFILSSKKLLLSDSGFYLCASRRRSNEKLFFGSGTQLSVL.

This clone was seen a handful of times. V gene TRBV7-9 combines with J gene TRBJ1-1; perhaps TRBD1 as D (5 bases). The ends were cut back, 0 bases at V and 11 bases at J, with 13 bases in the middle. This CDR3 is built from 13 residues. CDR1 is SEHNR and CDR2 is FQNEAQ in the germline V gene (reference sequence). CDR3 DNA: TGTGCCAGCAGCTTAGCTTGGGAGGACAAGGCTTTCTTT. It codes for CASSLAWEDKAFF.

This chain uses TRBV2 with TRBJ1-5, with 7 nucleotides matching TRBD1. With 11 bases clipped from V and 2 bases from J, the junction kept 6 bases outside the gene matches. Germline CDR1 SNHLY, CDR2 FYNNEI. CDR3 length: 13 amino acids. The chain's CDR3 is CACNTGGNQPQHF. The DNA of the CDR3 is TGTGCCTGCAATACAGGGGGCAATCAGCCCCAGCATTTT.

The chain employs TRBV19 and TRBJ1-2; 7 bases map to TRBD1. The CDR3 loop spans 14 amino acids. With V trimmed by 10 bases and J by 7 bases, 15 bases remained unmatched. The germline CDR1 and CDR2 sequences are LNHDA and SQIVND (reference sequence). CDR3 in amino acids: CATGLTGNSGGYTF. The CDR3 DNA follows: TGTGCCACTGGGCTGACAGGGAACTCCGGTGGCTACACCTTC.

This clone has a handful of counts. The chain is built from TRBV5-1 and TRBJ1-1, with 11 bases that match TRBD1. Per germline, CDR1 SGHRS and CDR2 YFSETQ. The CDR3 consists of 14 residues. V dropped 4 bases and J dropped 7; count of bases not matched to a gene: 6. The CDR3 loop is CASSPGQGALEAFF. The CDR3 region has the DNA TGCGCCAGCAGCCCCGGACAGGGGGCACTTGAAGCTTTCTTT.

This clone was observed a few times. The gene calls are TRBV5-1 and TRBJ1-6, with D possibly matching TRBD1 (6 bases). This CDR3 is built from 15 residues. Germline V gene data show CDR1 as SGHRS and CDR2 as YFSETQ. Between the trimmed V and J ends, which lost 1 base and 5 bases, there was a span of 10 bases. CDR3 coding DNA: TGCGCCAGCAGCTTGTGGGGGCTGGATAATTCACCCCTCCACTTT. Translated: CASSLWGLDNSPLHF.

This clone was picked up many times. This chain uses TRBV2 with TRBJ1-1, with 8 positions matching TRBD1. After removal of 3 bases from V and 7 bases from J, the junction contained 4 bases not matched to a gene. The CDR3 runs to 13 residues. CDR1 is SNHLY and CDR2 is FYNNEI in the germline V gene. The CDR3: CASSDYRGVEAFF. The CDR3 nucleotides are TGTGCCAGCAGTGACTACAGGGGGGTTGAAGCTTTCTTT.

In this sample, this clone turned up a few times. The chain combines TRBV28 with TRBJ2-2; D ambiguous. V was trimmed by 5 bases and J by 7 bases, leaving 5 bases between them. The length of the CDR3 is 11 residues. Germline CDR1 MDHEN, CDR2 SYDVKM. CDR3 coding DNA: TGTGCCAGCAGTGGGCGCGGGGAGCTGTTTTTT. It translates to CASSGRGELFF.